The 6 T cell receptor beta chains given below trace back to one sample, sequenced in a study of control samples from healthy donors and cancer patients. The repertoire was sequenced with immunoSEQ multiplex PCR; TCRdb's copy has only in-frame clones and lacks some. Of about 100,000 clones in the sample, approximately 82% are singletons; the top ten hold approximately 7%. Sequencing used blood. Receptor source: a man aged 18 to 30 in good health.

The chain links TRBV12-3 or TRBV12-4 to TRBJ1-1; D remains unclear. The CDR3 loop spans 11 amino acids. V lost 3 bases, J lost 11 bases, and 10 bases lay in between. The DNA of the CDR3 is TGTGCCAGCAGTTTTGGTGGTGAGGCTTTCTTT. Its translation: CASSFGGEAFF.

The chain couples TRBV6-2 or TRBV6-3 to TRBJ2-7; D not resolved. Germline CDR1 and CDR2: MNHEY and SVGEGT. Trimming removed 2 bases at V and 2 bases at J, with 13 bases between. This CDR3 is 15 amino acids long. The CDR3 bases are TGTGCCAGCAGTTACCCGCCGGGCGGAGCCTACGAGCAGTACTTC. This translates into CASSYPPGGAYEQYF.

The V gene is TRBV9, the J gene TRBJ1-2; D is unresolved. Per the germline V gene, CDR1 is SGDLS and CDR2 is YYNGEE. V was shortened by 5 bases and J by 4 bases, with 12 bases between the two germline ends. The length of the CDR3 is 13 residues. In nucleotides, the CDR3 is TGTGCCAGCAGTAGTGGGGAGACCTATGGCTACACCTTC. Amino acids: CASSSGETYGYTF.

This chain joins TRBV9 and TRBJ2-3; 8 bases fit TRBD1. Germline-derived CDR1 and CDR2 are SGDLS and YYNGEE. After removal of 4 bases from V and 4 bases from J, the junction contained 14 bases not matched to a gene. The CDR3 has 17 residues. The CDR3 DNA reads as TGTGCCAGCAGCCCCCGACAGGGGATATTGTACGCAGATACGCAGTATTTT. It encodes CASSPRQGILYADTQYF.

The chain recombines TRBV15 with TRBJ2-2; D might be TRBD2 (5 bases). CDR3 size: 15 residues. The ends were cut back, 6 bases at V and 3 bases at J, with 14 bases in the middle. CDR1 and CDR2 (germline): LNHNV, YYDKDF (reference sequence). The CDR3 region has the DNA TGTGCCACCAGGTACAGCGGACTCCACACCGGGGAGCTGTTTTTT. Translation gives CATRYSGLHTGELFF.

This chain joins TRBV6-5 and TRBJ1-2, with 7 bases identical to TRBD1. Unmatched junction bases numbered 7, after V lost 6 bases and J lost 0 bases. This CDR3 is built from 15 residues. Germline V gives CDR1 MNHEY, CDR2 SVGAGI. The CDR3 protein is CASSLQGSPNYGYTF. CDR3 coding DNA: TGTGCCAGCAGCCTACAGGGGTCCCCTAACTATGGCTACACCTTC.